The subject of this entry is one T cell receptor (beta chain). The CDR3 has 17 amino acids. Trimming took off 4 bases at V and 3 bases at J, with 19 bases between the two ends. The germline V gene encodes CDR1 LNHNV and CDR2 YYDKDF (reference sequence). The sample comes from a study of shared clonotypes between healthy human individuals. Naive CD8 cells were CD45RO-negative, positively selected for CCR7, excluding terminally differentiated effector memory CD45RA+ cells. The input for sorted-subset replicate PCRs was approximately 200 ng DNA, tens of thousands of T cell genomes. Generated by immunoSEQ multiplex PCR, the TCRdb table keeps only in-frame clones and is missing some. In the table there are around 2,000,000 clones, 93% of which are singletons.

This chain joins TRBV15 and TRBJ2-1, with unresolved D. Sequencing was performed on naive CD8+ T cells from PBMCs. This clonotype originated in a man aged 18 to 29 in good health. Some clones in this sample may be carry-over from other donors' samples. The CDR3 nucleotides read TGTGCCACCAGCATAGATTACTACTCAACACGCTACAATGAGCAGTTCTTC. Its translation: CATSIDYYSTRYNEQFF.